This is a list of T cell receptor beta chains from one sample in a study of T cell repertoires in cytomegalovirus infection. TCRdb re-called the reads with MiXCR, one entry per CDR3 protein. The table records under 300,000 distinct CDR3 sequences, 9% to 15% of them present only once. Sequenced: PBMCs. The source of these receptors is a human donor in good health (CMV status not recorded). Some clones in this sample may be carry-over from other donors' samples. The CDR3 runs from the conserved cysteine through the conserved F or W. The D gene is left open where the match is weak. The listing skips clone size in some rows; elsewhere it reads once, few, many or a size class.

D: TRBD1
size: many
length: 13
J: TRBJ1-2
V: TRBV19
CDR3: CASSSTGAYGYTF
DNA: TGTGCCAGTAGTTCAACAGGGGCGTATGGCTACACCTTC

D: TRBD2
size: many
length: 14
J: TRBJ2-3
V: TRBV18
CDR3: CASSPPSGGYTQYF
DNA: TGTGCCAGCTCACCACCTAGCGGGGGATATACGCAGTATTTT

D: .
size: .
length: 16
J: TRBJ1-6
V: TRBV3-1
CDR3: CASSPGSGGYNSPLHF
DNA: TGTGCCAGCAGTCCCGGGAGCGGGGGCTATAATTCACCCCTCCACTTT

D: TRBD2
size: many
length: 17
J: TRBJ2-1
V: TRBV12-3/TRBV12-4
CDR3: CASSSRTSGSSYNEQFF
DNA: TGTGCCAGCAGTTCCCGGACTAGCGGAAGCTCCTACAATGAGCAGTTCTTC

D: TRBD1
size: few
length: 15
J: TRBJ1-2
V: TRBV6-1
CDR3: CASSLLPDRVYGYTF
DNA: TGTGCCAGCAGCTTACTTCCGGACAGGGTCTATGGCTACACCTTC

D: .
size: many
length: 15
J: TRBJ1-6
V: TRBV12-3/TRBV12-4
CDR3: CASSLGPGLNSPLHF
DNA: TGTGCCAGCAGTTTAGGTCCGGGCTTAAATTCACCCCTCCACTTT

D: .
size: many
length: 15
J: TRBJ1-1
V: TRBV6-2/TRBV6-3
CDR3: CASSTPGGKNTEAFF
DNA: TGTGCCAGCAGCACCCCGGGGGGAAAAAACACTGAAGCTTTCTTT

D: TRBD2
size: many
length: 16
J: TRBJ2-1
V: TRBV7-2
CDR3: CASSSRRTSVPNEQFF
DNA: TGTGCCAGCAGCTCGAGGCGGACTAGCGTTCCCAATGAGCAGTTCTTC

D: .
size: many
length: 14
J: TRBJ1-4
V: TRBV7-9
CDR3: CASSDTGWNEKLFF
DNA: TGTGCCAGCAGCGATACAGGGTGGAATGAAAAACTGTTTTTT

D: .
size: .
length: 16
J: TRBJ2-5
V: TRBV29-1
CDR3: CSGGLGGALAQETQYF
DNA: TGCAGCGGGGGATTGGGGGGCGCCTTGGCCCAAGAGACCCAGTACTTC

D: TRBD2
size: .
length: 15
J: TRBJ2-1
V: TRBV5-3
CDR3: CASSSLAGGNNEQFF
DNA: TGTGCCAGCAGCTCTCTAGCGGGAGGCAACAATGAGCAGTTCTTC

D: TRBD2
size: few
length: 16
J: TRBJ2-3
V: TRBV27
CDR3: CASSPRTSVSTDTQYF
DNA: TGTGCCAGCAGTCCTCGGACTAGCGTAAGCACAGATACGCAGTATTTT

D: .
size: few
length: 11
J: TRBJ1-2
V: TRBV6-6
CDR3: CASSYVEGYTF
DNA: TGTGCCAGCAGTTACGTCGAAGGCTACACCTTC

D: .
size: few
length: 16
J: TRBJ2-7
V: TRBV12-3/TRBV12-4
CDR3: CASSLSLSGSPYEQYF
DNA: TGTGCCAGCAGTTTATCGTTGTCGGGGTCACCCTACGAGCAGTACTTC

D: .
size: .
length: 15
J: TRBJ2-3
V: TRBV7-2
CDR3: CASSFRDGSTETQDF
DNA: TGTGCCAGCAGCTTCAGGGACGGGAGCACAGAGACGCAGGATTTT

D: .
size: .
length: 13
J: TRBJ1-2
V: TRBV27
CDR3: CASSLEGYDGYTF
DNA: TGTGCCAGCAGTTTAGAAGGGTATGATGGCTACACCTTC

D: .
size: .
length: 14
J: TRBJ1-1
V: TRBV20-1
CDR3: CSAPLPGRNTEAFF
DNA: TGCAGTGCCCCGTTGCCGGGAAGGAACACTGAAGCTTTCTTT

D: .
size: .
length: 13
J: TRBJ1-5
V: TRBV12-5
CDR3: CASGSGLNQPQHF
DNA: TGTGCTAGTGGTTCAGGCCTCAATCAGCCCCAGCATTTT

D: TRBD1
size: few
length: 15
J: TRBJ2-3
V: TRBV7-9
CDR3: CASSQGQDRTDTQYF
DNA: TGTGCCAGCAGCCAAGGACAGGATCGTACAGATACGCAGTATTTT

D: .
size: .
length: 14
J: TRBJ2-7
V: TRBV5-4
CDR3: CASSQPLLDSEQYF
DNA: TGTGCCAGCAGCCAGCCACTTTTGGACTCCGAGCAGTACTTC

D: TRBD2
size: many
length: 16
J: TRBJ2-2
V: TRBV5-1
CDR3: CASSLAAGVWTGELFF
DNA: TGCGCCAGCAGCTTAGCAGCGGGAGTATGGACCGGGGAGCTGTTTTTT

D: .
size: many
length: 11
J: TRBJ1-6
V: TRBV7-2
CDR3: CASSQLGPLHF
DNA: TGTGCCAGCAGCCAACTGGGCCCCCTCCACTTT

D: .
size: .
length: 18
J: TRBJ2-4
V: TRBV12-3/TRBV12-4
CDR3: CASSSPSVGVLAKNIQYF
DNA: TGTGCCAGCAGTTCCCCCTCCGTGGGTGTCCTAGCCAAAAACATTCAGTACTTC

D: TRBD1
size: .
length: 15
J: TRBJ2-2
V: TRBV29-1
CDR3: CSVLKRTGPTGELFF
DNA: TGCAGCGTTCTTAAACGGACAGGGCCAACCGGGGAGCTGTTTTTT

D: TRBD1
size: .
length: 15
J: TRBJ2-5
V: TRBV20-1
CDR3: CSARDLQGSQETQYF
DNA: TGCAGTGCTAGAGACCTACAGGGGTCCCAAGAGACCCAGTACTTC

D: TRBD2
size: many
length: 14
J: TRBJ2-5
V: TRBV7-2
CDR3: CASRPGLAGETQYF
DNA: TGTGCCAGCAGACCCGGACTAGCGGGAGAGACCCAGTACTTC

D: .
size: few
length: 16
J: TRBJ2-1
V: TRBV9
CDR3: CASSVEGGDLTSEQFF
DNA: TGTGCCAGCAGCGTAGAGGGGGGGGATCTCACCAGTGAGCAGTTCTTC

D: TRBD2
size: .
length: 15
J: TRBJ2-3
V: TRBV20-1
CDR3: CSASTSGASTDTQYF
DNA: TGCAGTGCCTCGACTAGCGGGGCTAGCACAGATACGCAGTATTTT

D: .
size: few
length: 12
J: TRBJ1-2
V: TRBV19
CDR3: CASRSGVHGYTF
DNA: TGTGCCAGTAGATCGGGGGTTCACGGCTACACCTTC

D: TRBD2
size: few
length: 14
J: TRBJ2-7
V: TRBV20-1
CDR3: CSARDKLAAYEQYF
DNA: TGCAGTGCTAGAGATAAACTAGCGGCCTACGAGCAGTACTTC

D: .
size: .
length: 13
J: TRBJ2-2
V: TRBV20-1
CDR3: CSASAPNTGELFF
DNA: TGCAGTGCTAGCGCCCCGAACACCGGGGAGCTGTTTTTT

D: .
size: many
length: 15
J: TRBJ1-4
V: TRBV10-3
CDR3: CAISESTESNEKLFF
DNA: TGTGCCATCAGTGAGTCGACAGAGTCTAATGAAAAACTGTTTTTT

D: .
size: few
length: 14
J: TRBJ2-5
V: TRBV7-3
CDR3: CASSPNGGGETQYF
DNA: TGTGCCAGCAGCCCTAATGGAGGGGGTGAGACCCAGTACTTC

D: .
size: many
length: 12
J: TRBJ1-4
V: TRBV28
CDR3: CASTARGEKLFF
DNA: TGTGCCAGCACCGCACGAGGGGAAAAACTGTTTTTT

D: TRBD2
size: many
length: 16
J: TRBJ2-7
V: TRBV7-2
CDR3: CASSLILAGGSHEQYF
DNA: TGTGCCAGCAGCTTGATACTAGCGGGAGGCAGCCACGAGCAGTACTTC

D: .
size: many
length: 13
J: TRBJ2-3
V: TRBV20-1
CDR3: CSAPPRNEYTQYF
DNA: TGCAGTGCTCCTCCACGGAACGAATATACGCAGTATTTT

D: TRBD2
size: many
length: 14
J: TRBJ2-7
V: TRBV7-2
CDR3: CASSSSGATGEQYF
DNA: TGTGCCAGCAGCTCTAGCGGGGCTACGGGGGAGCAGTACTTC

D: .
size: .
length: 14
J: TRBJ2-7
V: TRBV5-5
CDR3: CASSSRAGTYEQYF
DNA: TGTGCCAGCAGCTCTCGTGCAGGTACCTACGAGCAGTACTTC

D: TRBD1
size: many
length: 15
J: TRBJ2-5
V: TRBV7-7
CDR3: CASSPTTGDLETQYF
DNA: TGTGCCAGCAGCCCCACGACAGGGGACCTAGAGACCCAGTACTTC

D: TRBD2
size: many
length: 15
J: TRBJ2-7
V: TRBV7-8
CDR3: CASSQGTSGSYEQYF
DNA: TGTGCCAGCAGCCAAGGGACTAGCGGGTCCTACGAGCAGTACTTC

D: .
size: .
length: 13
J: TRBJ2-1
V: TRBV11-2
CDR3: CASSYRLEQGQFF
DNA: TGTGCCAGCAGTTACAGACTCGAACAGGGGCAGTTCTTC

D: TRBD2
size: many
length: 17
J: TRBJ2-3
V: TRBV5-5
CDR3: CASSVSTSGRWTDTQYF
DNA: TGTGCCAGCAGCGTTTCAACCAGCGGGAGGTGGACAGATACGCAGTATTTT

D: .
size: .
length: 15
J: TRBJ2-2
V: TRBV6-2/TRBV6-3
CDR3: CASTYRKGVTGELFF
DNA: TGTGCCAGCACTTACAGGAAGGGGGTCACCGGGGAGCTGTTTTTT

D: .
size: .
length: 12
J: TRBJ2-3
V: TRBV7-9
CDR3: CASSEVGDTQYF
DNA: TGTGCCAGCAGTGAGGTGGGGGATACGCAGTATTTT

D: TRBD2
size: few
length: 15
J: TRBJ2-5
V: TRBV6-2/TRBV6-3
CDR3: CASSYWSGSGETQYF
DNA: TGTGCCAGCAGTTACTGGAGCGGGAGCGGAGAGACCCAGTACTTC

D: .
size: many
length: 12
J: TRBJ1-1
V: TRBV7-2
CDR3: CASSLEQAAAFF
DNA: TGTGCCAGCAGCTTAGAACAGGCGGCGGCTTTCTTT

D: .
size: .
length: 14
J: TRBJ2-7
V: TRBV4-1
CDR3: CASSQGGHTYEQYF
DNA: TGCGCCAGCAGCCAAGGGGGGCATACCTACGAGCAGTACTTC

D: TRBD1
size: few
length: 14
J: TRBJ2-1
V: TRBV7-8
CDR3: CASSFRTGIGEQFF
DNA: TGTGCCAGCAGCTTCCGGACAGGGATAGGTGAGCAGTTCTTC

D: .
size: .
length: 14
J: TRBJ1-6
V: TRBV5-6
CDR3: CASSLATDNSPLHF
DNA: TGTGCCAGCAGCTTGGCGACTGATAATTCACCCCTCCACTTT

D: TRBD1
size: .
length: 14
J: TRBJ2-4
V: TRBV27
CDR3: CASRFGQGPNIQYF
DNA: TGTGCCAGCAGATTCGGACAGGGTCCAAACATTCAGTACTTC

D: TRBD2
size: many
length: 14
J: TRBJ2-5
V: TRBV7-9
CDR3: CASSLNAGGETQYF
DNA: TGTGCCAGCAGCTTAAATGCGGGAGGAGAGACCCAGTACTTC

D: .
size: .
length: 17
J: TRBJ2-6
V: TRBV5-4
CDR3: CASTVWTDRSGANVLTF
DNA: TGTGCCAGCACCGTATGGACAGACCGCTCTGGGGCCAACGTCCTGACTTTC